The 21 T cell receptor beta chains in this list originate from one sample, sequenced in a study of control samples from healthy donors and cancer patients. Produced via immunoSEQ multiplex PCR; TCRdb's table is partial and in-frame only. Of about 130,000 clones in the sample, around 90% are singletons; the top ten hold less than 7%. The sample comprised blood. These receptors all come from a man in his late teens or twenties in good health.

CDR3 coding DNA: TGTGCCAGCAGCGTACGGAGCGGGGGGCCCCCCTCCACAGATACGCAGTATTTT. It encodes CASSVRSGGPPSTDTQYF. V usage is TRBV9 and J usage is TRBJ2-3; 9 positions match TRBD2. Germline values: CDR1 SGDLS, CDR2 YYNGEE. CDR3 length: 18 amino acids. J lost 2 bases, V lost 1 base, and 11 bases had no gene match.

This clone was counted once. The V gene is TRBV5-1, the J gene TRBJ2-5, with TRBD1 matching 9 bases. Trimming cost V 4 bases and J 4 bases; bases outside gene matches: 2. The germline CDR1 and CDR2 sequences are SGHRS and YFSETQ. This CDR3 region has 13 residues. The CDR3, as DNA: TGCGCCAGCAGCATGACAGGGGGAGAGACCCAGTACTTC. Amino acids: CASSMTGGETQYF.

The chain is built from TRBV4-1 and TRBJ1-4; 9 positions agree with TRBD1. Germline CDR1 reads MGHRA; CDR2 reads YSYEKL. V trimming: 7 bases; J trimming: 2 bases; junction bases outside the gene matches: 5. This CDR3 comprises 15 residues. The CDR3 DNA sequence: TGCGCCAGCAAGAGGACAGGGGTGACTAATGAAAAACTGTTTTTT. It encodes CASKRTGVTNEKLFF.

The rearrangement uses TRBV19 and TRBJ1-2; D is ambiguous. The CDR3 covers 15 residues. From germline, CDR1 is LNHDA and CDR2 SQIVND (reference sequence). The V and J ends lost 4 bases and 3 bases respectively, with 15 bases between them. This CDR3 is CASSTLTTVDYGYTF. The CDR3 DNA is TGTGCCAGTAGTACGTTAACAACAGTCGACTATGGCTACACCTTC.

The chain carries TRBV7-3 and TRBJ2-3; tentative D call: TRBD2 (6 bases). The CDR3 loop spans 13 amino acids. Germline V lookup: CDR1 SGHTA, CDR2 FQGTGA. The V end lost 5 bases, the J end lost 5 bases, and 11 bases lay between the germline ends. CDR3 region: CASSAGTRDTQYF. The DNA for the CDR3 is TGTGCCAGCAGCGCCGGGACTCGAGATACGCAGTATTTT.

The rearrangement joins TRBV18 to TRBJ2-3, with 8 bases fitting TRBD1. This CDR3 is built from 14 residues. In germline, CDR1 is KGHSH, CDR2 LQKENI. Trimming at V came to 3 bases and at J to 6 bases, leaving 5 bases not matched to a gene. This CDR3 is CASSPRTGRDTQYF. The CDR3 DNA reads TGTGCCAGCTCACCTCGGACAGGGCGGGATACGCAGTATTTT.

The chain is built from TRBV27 and TRBJ1-1; the D gene is possibly TRBD1 (5 bases). Trimming left V 3 bases short and J 4 bases short, with 12 bases between. Germline V gene lookup returns CDR1 MNHEY and CDR2 SMNVEV (reference sequence). The CDR3 loop spans 14 amino acids. CDR3 nucleotides: TGTGCCAGCAGTTTGGGCAGGGAGGCCACTGAAGCTTTCTTT. This gives the protein CASSLGREATEAFF.

This chain joins TRBV6-5 and TRBJ2-5; a possible D gene is TRBD1 (6 bases). Germline CDR1 and CDR2: MNHEY and SVGAGI. The CDR3 is 14 amino acids. Trimming pared 5 bases from V and 0 bases from J, leaving 10 bases between. In nucleotides, the CDR3 is TGTGCCAGCAGTAGGACAGCCAACCAAGAGACCCAGTACTTC. This translates into CASSRTANQETQYF.

Worth noting for this clone: One end of the junction is discordant with germline, which a read error may explain. This rearrangement joins TRBV5-6 to TRBJ1-1; D unclear. CDR3 size: 14 residues. CDR1 and CDR2 from the germline V gene are SGHDT and YYEEEE. CDR3: CASSFRAGNPEAFF. CDR3 DNA: TGTGCCAGCAGCTTTCGGGCGGGGAACCCTGAAGCTTTCTTT.

This rearrangement joins TRBV5-4 to TRBJ2-7, with a weak D call TRBD2 (6 bases). The CDR3 sequence is 13 residues long. Germline CDR1 SGHNT, CDR2 YYREEE (reference sequence). V was cut by 0 bases and J by 5 bases, with 9 bases left in between. CDR3 in DNA: TGTGCCAGCAGCTTGGATCCTAGCGACGAGCAGTACTTC. Protein product: CASSLDPSDEQYF.

This chain connects TRBV9 to TRBJ2-1, with TRBD2 matching 8 bases. There are 14 residues in the CDR3. The germline CDR1 and CDR2 sequences are SGDLS and YYNGEE. Trimming took 4 bases from V and 7 from J; bases not matched to a gene: 7. The CDR3 loop is CASSFGLANNEQFF. DNA of the CDR3: TGTGCCAGCAGCTTCGGACTAGCCAATAATGAGCAGTTCTTC.

The genes are TRBV4-2 and TRBJ1-1, with no clear D. The CDR3 is made up of 13 amino acids. The germline V and J ends were trimmed by 0 bases and 0 bases, with 2 bases remaining between them. Germline loops: CDR1 LGHNA, CDR2 YNFKEQ. The CDR3 sequence is CASSQDMNTEAFF. For the CDR3, the DNA is TGTGCCAGCAGCCAAGACATGAACACTGAAGCTTTCTTT.

Details on this clone: The same CDR3 arises from other DNA sequences in this sample as well. V is TRBV9 and J is TRBJ1-5, with 10 nucleotides matching TRBD1. Germline trimming cut 3 bases from V and 4 bases from J; bases unmatched to any gene: 7. Germline V gives CDR1 SGDLS, CDR2 YYNGEE. The CDR3 has 16 amino acids. This CDR3 reads CASSAGTGALNQPQHF. The CDR3 bases are TGTGCCAGCAGCGCCGGGACAGGGGCGTTAAATCAGCCCCAGCATTTT.

This clone was picked up one time. This chain's CDR3 is CASSFSVRGGEKLFF. Written as DNA, the CDR3 is TGTGCCAGCAGTTTCTCCGTCCGGGGTGGTGAAAAACTGTTTTTT. The chain recombines TRBV27 with TRBJ1-4; D not resolved. From germline, CDR1 is MNHEY and CDR2 SMNVEV (reference sequence). This CDR3 has 15 amino acids. The V end was cut by 3 bases, the J end by 7 bases, with 15 bases between.

The V call is TRBV5-6, the J call TRBJ1-2; 8 bases line up with TRBD1. The CDR3 has 14 amino acids. V lost 5 bases to trimming and J lost 4 bases; unmatched junction nucleotides: 7. Per germline, CDR1 SGHDT and CDR2 YYEEEE. DNA of the CDR3: TGTGCCAGCAGTTATGGACAGGGCGGCTATGGCTACACCTTC. Amino acid sequence: CASSYGQGGYGYTF.

This clone appeared a single time. The gene calls are TRBV4-2 and TRBJ1-1, with no clear D. The CDR3 is 15 residues long. The V end was cut by 5 bases, the J end by 1 base, with 14 bases between. Germline CDR1 and CDR2: LGHNA and YNFKEQ. The CDR3 DNA reads as TGTGCCAGCAGCAAAGTAGGGAGTGGGAACACTGAAGCTTTCTTT. Its protein product is CASSKVGSGNTEAFF.

The chain carries TRBV5-1 and TRBJ2-3, with 9 nucleotides matching TRBD1. The CDR3 totals 17 residues. Trimming cost V 0 bases and J 1 base; bases outside gene matches: 6. Germline V lookup: CDR1 SGHRS, CDR2 YFSETQ. This CDR3 is CASSLGRDRVGTDTQYF. CDR3 coding DNA: TGCGCCAGCAGCTTGGGCCGGGACAGGGTAGGCACAGATACGCAGTATTTT. Full variable domain (rest looked up from reference TRBV5-1 and TRBJ2-3): KAGVTQTPRYLIKTRGQQVTLSCSPISGHRSVSWYQQTPGQGLQFLFEYFSETQRNKGNFPGRFSGRQFSNSRSEMNVSTLELGDSALYLCASSLGRDRVGTDTQYFGPGTRLTVL.

The V and J genes are TRBV7-9 and TRBJ2-7; D gene unclear. CDR3 length equals 14 residues. V lost 1 base, J lost 0 bases, and 7 bases lay in between. From germline, CDR1 is SEHNR and CDR2 FQNEAQ (reference sequence). CDR3 protein: CASSLEGISYEQYF. For the CDR3, the DNA is TGTGCCAGCAGCTTAGAAGGGATCTCCTACGAGCAGTACTTC.

The rearrangement joins TRBV6-5 to TRBJ1-1, with D uncertain. The V and J ends lost 2 bases and 1 base respectively, with 11 bases between them. The CDR3 loop spans 15 amino acids. The germline gives CDR1 MNHEY, CDR2 SVGAGI. CDR3 DNA sequence: TGTGCCAGCAGTTACCAACCGTCTGAGAACACTGAAGCTTTCTTT. Its translation: CASSYQPSENTEAFF.

A single count supports this clone. The genes are TRBV11-3 and TRBJ2-7, with a tentative D call TRBD1 (5 bases). The germline V gene encodes CDR1 SGHNT and CDR2 YENEEA. Trimming removed 0 bases from V and 6 bases from J, with 24 bases in between. The CDR3 runs to 18 residues. The CDR3 sequence is CASSLDSVGQGGFGEQYF. DNA of the CDR3: TGTGCCAGCAGCTTAGACTCCGTTGGGCAGGGTGGTTTCGGCGAGCAGTACTTC.

The gene calls are TRBV3-1 (or the pseudogene TRBV3-2) and TRBJ1-1; the D is unclear. In germline, CDR1 is LGHDT, CDR2 YNNKEL (reference sequence). CDR3 size: 13 residues. Trimming pared 4 bases from V and 10 bases from J, leaving 16 bases between. The CDR3 DNA sequence: TGTGCCAGCAGCCCTGGGCCACAGCGCTCAGCTTTCTTT. It yields the protein CASSPGPQRSAFF.